Listed below are T cell receptor beta chains from one sample, sequenced in a study of T cell responses to AZD1222 COVID-19 vaccine. Measured with immunoSEQ multiplex PCR; TCRdb has only the in-frame clones, and not every one. The table lists 140,000 to 150,000 clones, 85% to 95% of them singletons, with around 10% in the top ten. The sequencing used peripheral blood, collected after recovery from COVID-19. The receptors stem from an adult who had recovered from COVID-19. The CDR3 runs from the conserved cysteine through the conserved F or W. The order of the fields is CDR3 DNA, CDR3 protein, V gene, D gene, clone size, J gene. The D gene is left open where the match is weak. Rows may omit the clone size; those that give it use once, few, many or a size class.

TGTGCCAGCAGTTTTATGGTAGGCACAGATACGCAGTATTTT	CASSFMVGTDTQYF	TRBV27	-	-	TRBJ2-3
TGCAGTGCCACCATCAGTGAGCAGTTCTTC	CSATISEQFF	TRBV20-1	-	-	TRBJ2-1
TGTGCCAGTAGTAAAGGACTAGTTCGTGAGCAGTTCTTC	CASSKGLVREQFF	TRBV19	TRBD2	-	TRBJ2-1
TGTGCCAGCAGCGTAGCGTCTACCCCCTTAAGAACCGGGGAGCTGTTTTTT	CASSVASTPLRTGELFF	TRBV9	-	-	TRBJ2-2
TGCGCCAGCAGCTTGGGAGGCGTCCCGTCCAATGAGCAGTTCTTC	CASSLGGVPSNEQFF	TRBV5-1	-	-	TRBJ2-1
TGTGCCAGCAGCCAACACTCCGGGATCCAAGAGACCCAGTACTTC	CASSQHSGIQETQYF	TRBV3-1/TRBV3-2	-	-	TRBJ2-5
TGTGCCACCAGTGATTTCCGGGACAGGCCGCATAATAGCAATCAGCCCCAGCATTTT	CATSDFRDRPHNSNQPQHF	TRBV24-1	TRBD1	once	TRBJ1-5
TGTGCCAGCAGTGAACCTACTAGTCGCTACGAGCAGTACTTC	CASSEPTSRYEQYF	TRBV25-1	-	-	TRBJ2-7
TGTGCCAGTAGCCACACCCAGGGGGACACTAATGAAAAACTGTTTTTT	CASSHTQGDTNEKLFF	TRBV19	TRBD1	-	TRBJ1-4
TGTGCCAGCAGACACGCAACCGGGACAACGAATCAGCCCCAGCATTTT	CASRHATGTTNQPQHF	TRBV28	-	-	TRBJ1-5
TGTGCCAGCTCACCGAGGACACTAAACTACGAGCAGTACTTC	CASSPRTLNYEQYF	TRBV18	-	-	TRBJ2-7
TGTGCCAGCAGCTTGGACAGCTCCGCGAACACTGAAGCTTTCTTT	CASSLDSSANTEAFF	TRBV7-2	-	-	TRBJ1-1
TGTGCCAGCAGCTTAGTGGGAGAGCAGTACTTC	CASSLVGEQYF	TRBV11-2	-	-	TRBJ2-7
TGTGCCAGCAGCGGGGGCCAGCCGAACTCTGGAAACACCATATATTTT	CASSGGQPNSGNTIYF	TRBV9	-	-	TRBJ1-3
TGTGCCAGCAGTTTAGGCCTAGCTGGGTCCAAAAACATTCAGTACTTC	CASSLGLAGSKNIQYF	TRBV27	-	-	TRBJ2-4
TGTGCCAGCAGCTTAAGACAGGGGATCGACTACGAGCAGTACTTC	CASSLRQGIDYEQYF	TRBV7-8	TRBD1	-	TRBJ2-7
TGTGCCTGGAGTGTGGCAGGGAACACTGAAGCTTTCTTT	CAWSVAGNTEAFF	TRBV30	-	-	TRBJ1-1
TGTGCCAGCAGTTACTCGGTACAGGGGAGCTACACCTTC	CASSYSVQGSYTF	TRBV6-5	TRBD1	-	TRBJ1-2
TGTGCCAGTAGTATAGGGCAGGGGATCTACGAGCAGTACTTC	CASSIGQGIYEQYF	TRBV19	-	-	TRBJ2-7
TGTGCCAGCAGCAAGGGGGTAGGGGGAGATGATGTCTACGAGCAGTACTTC	CASSKGVGGDDVYEQYF	TRBV21-1	-	-	TRBJ2-7
TGTGCCAGCAGTTACTCCCTATATGGCGCAGATACGCAGTATTTT	CASSYSLYGADTQYF	TRBV6-5	-	-	TRBJ2-3
TGTGCCAGCAGCTTTACCGGGACTAGCTCCTCTGAGCAGTTCTTC	CASSFTGTSSSEQFF	TRBV11-2	TRBD2	-	TRBJ2-1
TGTGCCAGCAGCCCGGACAGGGGAGGGTACGAGCAGTACTTC	CASSPDRGGYEQYF	TRBV7-3	TRBD1	-	TRBJ2-7
TGTGCCAGCAGCCGGACAGGGGAACTGCTCGAGCAGTACTTC	CASSRTGELLEQYF	TRBV3-1/TRBV3-2	TRBD1	-	TRBJ2-7
TGTGCCAGCGATGTGGGGACTAGCGGATTCAATGAGCAGTTCTTC	CASDVGTSGFNEQFF	TRBV19	TRBD2	-	TRBJ2-1
TGTGCCAGCAGCCAAGACCTAGCGGGGCCAGGTACGCAGTATTTT	CASSQDLAGPGTQYF	TRBV3-1/TRBV3-2	TRBD2	-	TRBJ2-3
TGTGCCAGCAGCTTGGCCCGGACAGGGGGTGTTCTAGATACGCAGTATTTT	CASSLARTGGVLDTQYF	TRBV5-5	TRBD1	-	TRBJ2-3
TGTGCCAGCAGCTTGGCAAGCGGGAGGACGAAAGAGACCCAGTACTTC	CASSLASGRTKETQYF	TRBV5-4	TRBD2	-	TRBJ2-5
TGTGCCAGCAATCTACCCTTCCTAGCGGGATCGGGCACAGATACGCAGTATTTT	CASNLPFLAGSGTDTQYF	TRBV28	TRBD2	-	TRBJ2-3
TGCAGCGTTGAAGATCTTCGCCCTCGGACAGACATCTATGGCTACACCTTC	CSVEDLRPRTDIYGYTF	TRBV29-1	-	-	TRBJ1-2
TGTGCCAGCAGTGGGCGGATAGGAGAAAAACTGTTTTTT	CASSGRIGEKLFF	TRBV6-4	-	-	TRBJ1-4
TGTGCCAGCGCCTCGGGACCGCTAGTTGTTGGTGAGCAGTTCTTC	CASASGPLVVGEQFF	TRBV10-3	-	-	TRBJ2-1
TGTGCCAGCAGTCTGGCCTCATACAGGGGGCACCAAGAGACCCAGTACTTC	CASSLASYRGHQETQYF	TRBV28	TRBD1	-	TRBJ2-5
TGTGCCAGCGGTTGGACCGCCGGCTCTGGAAACACCATATATTTT	CASGWTAGSGNTIYF	TRBV28	-	-	TRBJ1-3
TGTGCCAGCAGTAGGGACAGCTCAAACTATGGCTACACCTTC	CASSRDSSNYGYTF	TRBV7-3	TRBD1	-	TRBJ1-2
TGTGCCAGCAGCTTAGAAAAGGGCGGCGGCTACACCTTC	CASSLEKGGGYTF	TRBV7-9	-	-	TRBJ1-2
TGTGCCAGCAGCCAAAGGGCTCGGGGTGGCTACACCTTC	CASSQRARGGYTF	TRBV11-2	-	-	TRBJ1-2
TGTGCCAGCACCTCCATCGGGCCCGGGACAGGGTCCTACGAGCAGTACTTC	CASTSIGPGTGSYEQYF	TRBV7-9	TRBD1	-	TRBJ2-7
TGTGCCAGCAGCCCCGAGGGGTTTTTGCAGACCCAGTACTTC	CASSPEGFLQTQYF	TRBV9	-	once	TRBJ2-5
TGTGCCAGCAGCCAATGGCCTAGCGGGGGAGGTCAAGAGACCCAGTACTTC	CASSQWPSGGGQETQYF	TRBV4-2	TRBD2	-	TRBJ2-5
TGTGCCAGCAGTTCGACAGGGGTACAGCCCCAGCATTTT	CASSSTGVQPQHF	TRBV2	TRBD1	-	TRBJ1-5
TGTGCCAGTAGCCCCGGGCCAGGGGGGATGAACACTGAAGCTTTCTTT	CASSPGPGGMNTEAFF	TRBV19	TRBD1	-	TRBJ1-1
TGTGCCAGCTCACCTCCGGGGTACGGTAGTGAAAAACTGTTTTTT	CASSPPGYGSEKLFF	TRBV18	-	-	TRBJ1-4
TGCAGCGTTGAGGGGGGGAAGGTGGGCTACAATGAGCAGTTCTTC	CSVEGGKVGYNEQFF	TRBV29-1	TRBD2	-	TRBJ2-1
TGTGCCAGCAGCCAAGTACGACTAGCGAGAGCGCCGGATACGCAGTATTTT	CASSQVRLARAPDTQYF	TRBV3-1/TRBV3-2	TRBD2	-	TRBJ2-3
TGCGCCAGCAGCTCACCCGAAGGAGGGAGGCAAGAGACCCAGTACTTC	CASSSPEGGRQETQYF	TRBV4-1	-	-	TRBJ2-5
TGTGCCAGCAATCCGGCCCCGGGGTTTAATGGCTACACCTTC	CASNPAPGFNGYTF	TRBV28	-	once	TRBJ1-2
TGTGCCAGCAGCGGAAGGCCGGGACAGGGCTCAACTAATGAAAAACTGTTTTTT	CASSGRPGQGSTNEKLFF	TRBV9	TRBD1	-	TRBJ1-4
TGTGCCAGCAGCCTGGGAAAGGGGGAGCAGTTCTTC	CASSLGKGEQFF	TRBV14	-	-	TRBJ2-1
TGTGCCAGCAGTTTGCACGGCTCTGGGGCCAACGTCCTGACTTTC	CASSLHGSGANVLTF	TRBV28	-	-	TRBJ2-6
TGTGCCAGCAGCCGCAACAGGGTCCCCGGGGAGCTGTTTTTT	CASSRNRVPGELFF	TRBV14	-	once	TRBJ2-2
TGTGCCAGGCGGCCGGGCCAAGGGGTCCTCGAGCAGTACTTC	CARRPGQGVLEQYF	TRBV6-7	-	-	TRBJ2-7
TGTGCCTGGAGTCCCCGACTAGCGGGATATAGCACCGGGGAGCTGTTTTTT	CAWSPRLAGYSTGELFF	TRBV30	TRBD2	-	TRBJ2-2
TGTGCCAGCAGCGCCTCAGGGCAGGGCGGCTACGAGCAGTACTTC	CASSASGQGGYEQYF	TRBV9	-	once	TRBJ2-7
TGTGCCACCAGCAGAGAGAAGCGGGAGCGGGACGCCTCCTACGAGCAGTACTTC	CATSREKRERDASYEQYF	TRBV15	TRBD2	-	TRBJ2-7
TGTGCCAGCAGTTCCAGCTACGAGCAGTACTTC	CASSSSYEQYF	TRBV12-3/TRBV12-4	-	-	TRBJ2-7
TGCGCCAGCAGTGAGTCGCGCAGGGGGGGAAACACCATATATTTT	CASSESRRGGNTIYF	TRBV10-1	TRBD1	-	TRBJ1-3
TGTGCCAGCAGCTTGCGTATCACCTCCTACGAGCAGTACTTC	CASSLRITSYEQYF	TRBV7-8	-	-	TRBJ2-7
TGTGCCACCAGTGTCGCACAGGGAGAAGACTATGGCTACACCTTC	CATSVAQGEDYGYTF	TRBV24-1	-	-	TRBJ1-2
TGTGCCAGCTCACCGAGTGATACGCAGTATTTT	CASSPSDTQYF	TRBV18	-	-	TRBJ2-3